This TCR beta chain stems from a study of T cell repertoires in cytomegalovirus infection. Study at large: CMV epitopes used comprised recently identified HLA-C-restricted ones and well-studied HLA-B-restricted ones. From public TCR beta signatures came an indication of both CMV infection and matching HLA type. Study-wide results and caveats: Summed frequency of public TCR beta families distinguished CMV carriers with the relevant HLA. There were HLA-C-restricted CMV-specific TCR beta clonotypes dominating the ex vivo response.

Using its own MiXCR run on the reads, TCRdb lists one record per CDR3 protein. The repertoire consists of about 110,000 distinct CDR3 sequences, with around 45% occurring once and the leading ten covering about two thirds. The CDR3 is 14 residues long. The V gene's germline CDR1 is MNHEY and CDR2 SVGEGT. V gave up 2 bases and J gave up 7 bases, with 9 bases separating them. Turning to this clonotype: The antigen remains undetermined.

V and J are TRBV6-2 or TRBV6-3 and TRBJ1-6; D is unresolved. This specimen consisted of CD8+ T cells from cultured PBMCs, obtained from culture after CMV antigen stimulation. This receptor was obtained from a human donor in good health (CMV status not recorded). Some clones in this sample may be carry-over from other donors' samples. DNA of the CDR3: TGTGCCAGCAGTTACGTGCCGGGAAATTCACCCCTCCACTTT. It yields the protein CASSYVPGNSPLHF.